This T cell receptor (beta chain) derives from a study of beta chain features in type 1 diabetes. About the research overall: The number of sorted cells examined across all samples was approximately 100 million.

This clone has just a few counts. The target antigen is unknown. One end of the junction fails to match germline, which may point to a read error. Points from the study as a whole: PCR might preferentially amplify shorter templates, equally in patients and controls. Type 1 diabetes patients showed fewer insertions and more deletions at VDJ junctions. Reads derived from cDNA could over-represent cells showing high TCR expression.

Sequenced material consisted of expressed TCRB transcripts (all of the isolated RNA was reverse transcribed). TCRdb keeps only in-frame clones here, not all; method: immunoSEQ multiplex PCR. The sample yields hundreds of thousands of clones, approximately 15% seen once. This TCR was sampled from a young man in good health. The sequenced material came from naive CD4+ T cells from blood.

This CDR3 is CASSYSTGHADF. CDR3 coding DNA: TGTGCCAGCAGTTACTCGACCGGGCACGCGGATTTT. This chain connects TRBV6-6 to TRBJ1-4; no clear D. The CDR3 spans 12 residues. Germline-derived CDR1 and CDR2 are MNHNY and SVGAGI (reference sequence).